Shown below are 20 T cell receptor beta chains from a single sample sequenced in a study of blood T cells in healthy people across ages. Together with a sample-barcoded 5' primer, a J-beta primer mix was included in a second PCR lasting about 6 to 11 cycles. TCRdb recomputed calls from the 5' RACE reads with MiXCR, one row per CDR3 protein. Counted here are approximately 1,000,000 distinct CDR3 sequences, 45% occurring once; the ten biggest clones make up approximately 17%. Input material: blood. The receptors derive from a woman aged 55-69 years in good health.

This clonotype came up once. The rearrangement joins TRBV4-2 to TRBJ2-7, with 8 bases fitting TRBD1. In germline, CDR1 is LGHNA, CDR2 YNFKEQ. CDR3 size: 16 residues. Losses at the gene ends were 0 bases for V and 3 bases for J; bases not matched to a gene: 7. CDR3 region: CASSQDRTGWDYEQYF. The CDR3 DNA follows: TGTGCCAGCAGCCAAGATAGGACAGGGTGGGACTACGAGCAGTACTTC.

The chain joins TRBV12-3 or TRBV12-4 to TRBJ2-5; a weak D match, TRBD2 (5 bases). Trimming took 3 bases from V and 1 from J, leaving 15 bases between them. There are 16 residues in the CDR3. CDR3 amino acids: CASSFWSGTSQETQYF. CDR3 sequence (DNA): TGTGCCAGCAGTTTTTGGTCGGGAACTTCCCAAGAGACCCAGTACTTC.

The chain employs TRBV27 and TRBJ2-3, with D uncertain. Germline V gene data show CDR1 as MNHEY and CDR2 as SMNVEV (reference sequence). The CDR3 length is 14 residues. Trimming cost V 0 bases and J 4 bases, with 8 bases left between them. In DNA, the CDR3 is TGTGCCAGCAGTTTATCTATCCTAGCAGATACGCAGTATTTT. It encodes CASSLSILADTQYF.

This clonotype was detected a few times. The chain employs TRBV29-1 and TRBJ1-4; D may be TRBD1 (6 bases). Trimming took 4 bases from V and 0 from J, leaving 18 bases between them. Germline CDR1 is SQVTM and CDR2 is ANQGSEA. The CDR3 extends over 17 amino acids. This CDR3 reads CSVGGGGQGSTNEKLFF. As DNA, the CDR3 is TGCAGCGTTGGCGGCGGGGGTCAGGGGTCAACTAATGAAAAACTGTTTTTT.

Concerning this clonotype: Possible read error: a much larger clone is one base away. The chain employs TRBV20-1 and TRBJ2-5; 14 positions agree with TRBD2. The CDR3 is made up of 15 amino acids. From germline, CDR1 is DFQATT and CDR2 SNEGSKA (reference sequence). Trimming at V came to 6 bases and at J to 11 bases, leaving 14 bases not matched to a gene. CDR3 amino acids: CSAIRLAGGKNEQYF. The CDR3 nucleotides read TGCAGTGCCATCCGACTAGCGGGAGGGAAAAATGAGCAGTACTTC.

The chain joins TRBV6-1 to TRBJ2-7, with D possibly TRBD2 on 6 matching bases. V was shortened by 8 bases and J by 3 bases, with 20 bases between the two germline ends. The CDR3 length is 15 residues. Per the germline V gene, CDR1 is MNHNS and CDR2 is SASEGT. CDR3 sequence: CASAFRSGGSYEQYF. The CDR3, as DNA: TGTGCCAGCGCCTTTCGGAGCGGAGGGAGCTACGAGCAGTACTTC.

The J gene is TRBJ2-1, the V gene TRBV5-5, with 10 positions matching TRBD2. The CDR3 sequence is 16 residues long. J was trimmed by 0 bases and V by 2 bases; bases with no gene match: 2. Germline CDR1 SGHKS, CDR2 YYEKEE (reference sequence). CDR3 sequence reads: CASSFASGSSYNEQFF. The CDR3 DNA reads TGTGCCAGCAGCTTCGCTAGCGGGAGCTCCTACAATGAGCAGTTCTTC.

The gene calls are TRBV20-1 and TRBJ2-1; D is ambiguous. The V and J ends lost 6 bases and 7 bases respectively, with 16 bases between them. This CDR3 has 13 amino acids. From germline, CDR1 is DFQATT and CDR2 SNEGSKA (reference sequence). CDR3 sequence: CSADSYLANEQFF. The CDR3 nucleotides are TGCAGTGCCGATTCCTACCTGGCGAATGAGCAGTTCTTC.

The CDR3 region is CASSIGLAGGSYF. In nucleotides, the CDR3 is TGTGCCAGCAGTATTGGACTAGCGGGAGGATCGTACTTC. V gene TRBV12-3 or TRBV12-4 combines with J gene TRBJ2-7, with TRBD2 matching over 14 bases. The V gene end was trimmed by 5 bases and the J gene end by 12 bases; junction bases not matched to a gene: 6. The CDR3 runs 13 residues.

This clonotype was counted only a few times. The genes are TRBV6-1 and TRBJ2-7, with 13 bases matching TRBD2. The germline gives CDR1 MNHNS, CDR2 SASEGT. CDR3 length: 17 residues. V shed 1 base and J 1 base; nucleotides not matched to a gene: 4. The CDR3 is CASSEELAGGPSYEQYF. In DNA form, the CDR3 reads TGTGCCAGCAGTGAAGAACTAGCGGGAGGGCCTTCCTACGAGCAGTACTTC.

The chain combines TRBV4-1 with TRBJ2-7; perhaps D is TRBD1 or TRBD2 (5 bases each). The CDR3 has 14 residues. The germline CDR1 and CDR2 sequences are MGHRA and YSYEKL. With 3 bases removed from V and 0 bases from J, the gap between germline ends came to 9 bases. CDR3: CASSQPGLSYEQYF. The CDR3, as DNA: TGCGCCAGCAGCCAGCCGGGGCTCTCCTACGAGCAGTACTTC.

The chain is built from TRBV15 and TRBJ2-1; D not resolved. The germline V gene encodes CDR1 LNHNV and CDR2 YYDKDF (reference sequence). The CDR3 totals 17 residues. The V gene lost 0 bases and the J gene lost 0 bases, with 12 bases spanning the gap. The CDR3: CATSREAGASSYNEQFF. The CDR3 DNA reads as TGTGCCACCAGCAGAGAGGCAGGCGCGAGCTCCTACAATGAGCAGTTCTTC.

This clonotype was seen more than once but under ten times. The chain uses TRBV7-3 and TRBJ1-5, with D possibly matching TRBD1 (6 bases). The V and J ends lost 5 bases and 5 bases respectively, with 16 bases between them. This CDR3 spans 15 amino acids. Germline CDR1 is SGHTA and CDR2 is FQGTGA. The CDR3 region is CASSPRAGGHQPQHF. The CDR3 DNA is TGTGCCAGCAGCCCCCGAGCTGGGGGCCATCAGCCCCAGCATTTT.

The chain recombines TRBV20-1 with TRBJ2-7, with 7 bases that match TRBD2. The germline V gene encodes CDR1 DFQATT and CDR2 SNEGSKA (reference sequence). V shed 1 base and J 4 bases; nucleotides not matched to a gene: 10. The length of the CDR3 is 15 residues. The CDR3 sequence is CSARVPSGEGYEQYF. CDR3 nucleotide sequence: TGCAGTGCTAGAGTACCTAGCGGAGAGGGGTACGAGCAGTACTTC.

The chain employs TRBV11-1 and TRBJ1-1; weak D call: TRBD1 (6 bases). The CDR3 is made up of 12 amino acids. The germline V gene encodes CDR1 SGHAT and CDR2 FQDESV (reference sequence). Trimming removed 8 bases from V and 8 bases from J, with 15 bases in between. CDR3 in amino acids: CASRLGGPEAFF. DNA of the CDR3: TGTGCCAGCCGGTTGGGGGGGCCCGAAGCTTTCTTT.

In nucleotides, the CDR3 is TGCAGCGTTGAAGGTGGTACAGGGGGATCAGATACGCAGTATTTT. It is translated as CSVEGGTGGSDTQYF. The chain combines TRBV29-1 with TRBJ2-3; 8 bases align to TRBD1. This CDR3 comprises 15 residues. V lost 1 base to trimming and J lost 4 bases; unmatched junction nucleotides: 7. Germline CDR1 is SQVTM and CDR2 is ANQGSEA.

This clonotype was counted a few times. The chain couples TRBV27 to TRBJ2-6; D call uncertain. Trimming pared 5 bases from V and 0 bases from J, leaving 8 bases between. The CDR3 length is 15 residues. Germline-derived CDR1 and CDR2 are MNHEY and SMNVEV (reference sequence). The DNA for the CDR3 is TGTGCCAGCAGTCTACTTCCCTCTGGGGCCAACGTCCTGACTTTC. It encodes CASSLLPSGANVLTF.

The chain carries TRBV24-1 and TRBJ2-7, with 9 bases fitting TRBD1. CDR1 and CDR2 (germline): KGHDR, SFDVKD. After removal of 0 bases from V and 1 base from J, the junction contained 3 bases not matched to a gene. CDR3 length equals 16 residues. The chain's CDR3 is CATSDLRTGESYEQYF. CDR3 nucleotide sequence: TGTGCCACCAGTGATTTGCGGACAGGGGAATCCTACGAGCAGTACTTC.

The chain links TRBV18 to TRBJ1-1; no reliable D call. This CDR3 is built from 13 residues. The V and J ends lost 6 bases and 1 base respectively, with 9 bases between them. Germline loops: CDR1 KGHSH, CDR2 LQKENI. CDR3 DNA: TGTGCCAGCTCCTCGAGCCGGAACACTGAAGCTTTCTTT. This sequence encodes CASSSSRNTEAFF. Based on the CDR3 plus reference TRBV18 and TRBJ1-1, the full variable domain is NAGVMQNPRHLVRRRGQEARLRCSPMKGHSHVYWYRQLPEEGLKFMVYLQKENIIDESGMPKERFSAEFPKEGPSILRIQQVVRGDSAAYFCASSSSRNTEAFFGQGTRLTVV.

This clonotype appeared once. The rearrangement links TRBV28 to TRBJ1-6; perhaps TRBD1 as D (5 bases). Germline V CDR1 and CDR2: MDHEN, SYDVKM. This CDR3 region has 15 residues. Deletions cut 10 bases from V and 7 bases from J, with 20 bases between. CDR3 in amino acids: CATPALKAGNSPLHF. The CDR3 bases are TGTGCCACCCCGGCTTTAAAAGCAGGGAATTCACCCCTCCACTTT. The full variable domain, rest sourced from reference TRBV28 and TRBJ1-6, is DVKVTQSSRYLVKRTGEKVFLECVQDMDHENMFWYRQDPGLGLRLIYFSYDVKMKEKGDIPEGYSVSREKKERFSLILESASTNQTSMYLCATPALKAGNSPLHFGNGTRLTVT.